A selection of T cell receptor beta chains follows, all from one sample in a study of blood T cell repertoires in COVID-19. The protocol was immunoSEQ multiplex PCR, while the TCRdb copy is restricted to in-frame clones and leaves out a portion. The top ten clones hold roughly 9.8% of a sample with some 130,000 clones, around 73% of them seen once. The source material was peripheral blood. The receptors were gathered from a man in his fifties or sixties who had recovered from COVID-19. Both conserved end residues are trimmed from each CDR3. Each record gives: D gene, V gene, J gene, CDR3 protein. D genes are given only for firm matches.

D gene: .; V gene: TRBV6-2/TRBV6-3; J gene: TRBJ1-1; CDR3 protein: ASSPAGLQNTEAF
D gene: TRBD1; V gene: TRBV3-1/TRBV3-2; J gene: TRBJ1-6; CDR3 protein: ASSLADRDSPLH
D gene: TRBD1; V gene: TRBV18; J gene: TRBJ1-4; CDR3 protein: ASSQGADREKLF
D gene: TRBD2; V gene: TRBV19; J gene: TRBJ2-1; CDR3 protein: ASSVSSGDPYYNEQF
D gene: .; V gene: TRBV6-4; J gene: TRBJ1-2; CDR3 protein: ASSDSPTTNINGYT
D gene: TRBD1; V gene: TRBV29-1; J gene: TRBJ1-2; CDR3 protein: SGKTGTGGYT
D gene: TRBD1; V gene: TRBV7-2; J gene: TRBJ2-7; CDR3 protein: ASRGQGAYEQY
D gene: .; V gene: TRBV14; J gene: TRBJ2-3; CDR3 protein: ASSPRSKDTQY
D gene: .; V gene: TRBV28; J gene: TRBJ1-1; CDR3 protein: ASSLVRTRDTEAF
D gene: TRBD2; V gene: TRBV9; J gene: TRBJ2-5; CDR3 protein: ASSPGGTYQETQY
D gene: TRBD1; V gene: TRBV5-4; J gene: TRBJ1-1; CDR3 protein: ASSLQGATEAF
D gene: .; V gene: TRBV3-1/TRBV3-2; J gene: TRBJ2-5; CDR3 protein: ASSQPGRQETQY
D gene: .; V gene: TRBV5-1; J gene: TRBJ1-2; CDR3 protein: ASSLAGRAYGYT
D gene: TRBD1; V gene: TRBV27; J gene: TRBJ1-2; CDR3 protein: ASSYGQGDGGYT
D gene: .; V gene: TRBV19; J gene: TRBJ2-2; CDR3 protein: ATRGGSRGELF
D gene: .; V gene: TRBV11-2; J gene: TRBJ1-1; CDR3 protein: ASRLRAGNTEAF
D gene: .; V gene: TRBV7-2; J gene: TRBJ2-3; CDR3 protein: ASRKGGVPTDTQY
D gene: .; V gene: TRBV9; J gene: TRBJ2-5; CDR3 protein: ASSVRDQETQY
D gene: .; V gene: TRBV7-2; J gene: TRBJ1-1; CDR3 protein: ASSINRVRDTEAF
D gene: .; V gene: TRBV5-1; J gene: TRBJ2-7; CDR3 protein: ASSSPTSQGRSTYEQY
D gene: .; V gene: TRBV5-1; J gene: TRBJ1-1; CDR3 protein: ASSLNSGRDNTEAF
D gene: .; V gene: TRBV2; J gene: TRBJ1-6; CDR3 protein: ASDPGNSPLH
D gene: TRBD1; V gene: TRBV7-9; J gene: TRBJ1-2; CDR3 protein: ASSPTGGGPSYGYT
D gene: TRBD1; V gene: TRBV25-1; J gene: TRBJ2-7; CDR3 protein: ASSRQGLNEQY
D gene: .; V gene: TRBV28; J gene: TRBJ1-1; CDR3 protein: ASSVAAGNTEAF
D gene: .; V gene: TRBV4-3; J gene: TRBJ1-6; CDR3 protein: ASSTTSSYNSPLH
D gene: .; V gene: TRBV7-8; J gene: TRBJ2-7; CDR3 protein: ASSGGTVYEQY
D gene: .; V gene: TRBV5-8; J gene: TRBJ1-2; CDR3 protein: ASSGSSLGYT
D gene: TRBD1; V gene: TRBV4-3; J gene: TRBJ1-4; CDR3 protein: ASSQDYGDSNEKLF
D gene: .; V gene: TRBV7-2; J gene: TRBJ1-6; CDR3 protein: ASSPRSYNSPLH
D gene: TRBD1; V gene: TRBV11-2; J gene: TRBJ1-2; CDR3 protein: ASSLSGGGYT
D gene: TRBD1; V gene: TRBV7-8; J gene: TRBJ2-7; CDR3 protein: ASILTGDHEQY
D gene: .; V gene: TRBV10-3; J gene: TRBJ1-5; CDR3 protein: AISDSGGDSNQPQH
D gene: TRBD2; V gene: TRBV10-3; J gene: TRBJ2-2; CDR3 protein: AISGASGRGNTGELF
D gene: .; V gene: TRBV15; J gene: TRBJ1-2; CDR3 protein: ATSRDKNTGLANYGYT
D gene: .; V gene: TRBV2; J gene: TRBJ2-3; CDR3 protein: ASTWTSTDTQY
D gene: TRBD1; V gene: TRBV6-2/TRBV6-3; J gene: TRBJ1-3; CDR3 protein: ASSYSGTAGNTIY
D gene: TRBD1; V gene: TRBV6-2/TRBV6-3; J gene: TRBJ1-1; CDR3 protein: ASRYRDRAEAF
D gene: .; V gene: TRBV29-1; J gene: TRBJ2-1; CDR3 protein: SVVSGSSIYNEQF
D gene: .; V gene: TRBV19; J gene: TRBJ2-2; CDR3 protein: ASSIKRAANTGELF
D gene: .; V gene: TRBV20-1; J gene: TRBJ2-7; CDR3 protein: SARAVYEQY
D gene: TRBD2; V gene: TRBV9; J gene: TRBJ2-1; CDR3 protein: ASSVVLAGGDEQF